The sequence of this TCR beta chain was determined in a study of molecular identifiers for immune sequencing clone quantification. Study-wide findings and caveats: Clones of above 20 RNA copies carried over 98% of effector molecules; in naive cells they carried under 1%. Barcodes shared by identical TCR molecules could lead to underestimated sizes of highly expanded clones.

A CD8+CD4-CCR7+CD45RA+ gate was used to sort naive CD8 T cells. Previously described methods with listed TCR primers produced the bulk TCR libraries. Each CDR3 protein is one row after TCRdb ran MiXCR on the PCR reads. The data show approximately 550,000 distinct CDR3 sequences, with around 21% seen just once and under 0.85% held by the top ten. The CDR3 totals 15 residues. Germline V lookup: CDR1 GTSNPN, CDR2 SVGIG (reference sequence). V shed 3 bases, J shed 2 bases, and the junction held 7 bases outside the gene matches. This clonotype was observed a handful of times. The antigen is undetermined. Sequenced: naive CD8+ T cells from blood, with Jurkat cell RNA spiked in. As for subset: FACS-sorted CD8+CD4-CCR7+CD45RA+ naive T cells. This TCR came from a human donor in good health. Some libraries in this study had Jurkat cell RNA spiked in. The rearrangement uses TRBV30 and TRBJ2-1; TRBD1 matches 7 bases. The CDR3 spells CAWSVTGSPYNEQFF. CDR3 in DNA: TGTGCCTGGAGCGTGACAGGGAGCCCCTACAATGAGCAGTTCTTC.